The 30 T cell receptor beta chains in this list originate from one sample, sequenced in a study of T cells in women clearing cervical HPV infection. Here immunoSEQ multiplex PCR was the method, and the copy in TCRdb shows in-frame clones only, minus some. The table for this sample gives around 31,000 clones. Sequences were obtained from blood buffy coat. Every receptor here comes from a woman aged 18 to 75 with a cervical HPV16 infection that either progressed to CIN3+ or cleared (not recorded which).

As to this clone: With the read ending 3 residues before the CDR3 end, the germline J gene is used to fill in that end. The V gene is TRBV29-1, the J gene TRBJ2-4; tentative D call: TRBD1 (6 bases). The CDR3 has 13 amino acids. From germline, CDR1 is SQVTM and CDR2 ANQGSEA. CDR3 bases read: TGCAGCGTTGATGAAGGACAGACGAAGACT. It specifies CSVDEGQTKT. The complete CDR3 reads CSVDEGQTKTQYF.

With respect to this clone: The read ends 3 residues early relative to the CDR3; the germline J gene fills the gap. V gene TRBV7-2 combines with J gene TRBJ2-4; D is possibly TRBD2 (5 bases). The CDR3 sequence is 14 residues long. V lost 5 bases and J 5 bases, leaving 13 bases between the germline ends. Germline V gene lookup returns CDR1 SGHTA and CDR2 FQGNSA. The CDR3 reads CASSRRGLENIQYF. The CDR3 DNA, read in part, is TGTGCCAGCAGCCGCAGAGGGCTGGAAAACATT.

About this clone itself: The CDR3 end is not reached by the read, which stops 3 residues before it; the germline J gene fills it in. The chain is built from TRBV30 and TRBJ2-3; no firm D call. This CDR3 has 13 amino acids. Per germline, CDR1 GTSNPN and CDR2 SVGIG (reference sequence). CDR3 region: CAWSSQLDQPQYF. The sequenced part of the CDR3 DNA is TGTGCCTGGAGTTCTCAGCTAGATCAGCCG.

With respect to this clone: Sequencing ends 3 residues short of the CDR3 end; the germline J gene provides the rest. The gene calls are TRBV7-2 and TRBJ2-2; a possible D gene is TRBD1 (5 bases). CDR3 length equals 15 residues. Germline assignment: CDR1 SGHTA and CDR2 FQGNSA. The CDR3: CASSLAGVSGEKLFF. Incomplete CDR3 DNA: TGTGCCAGCAGCTTAGCAGGGGTTTCAGGTGAAAAG.

A remark on this clone: The read stops 3 residues short of the end of the CDR3; the missing end is completed from the germline J gene. J is TRBJ2-7 and V is TRBV5-4; 10 nucleotides line up with TRBD1. CDR3 length equals 15 residues. V gave up 4 bases and J gave up 5 bases; unmatched junction bases: 9. Germline CDR1 SGHNT, CDR2 YYREEE (reference sequence). CDR3 in amino acids: CASSPPGQGRDEQYF. CDR3 DNA (partial): TGTGCCAGCAGCCCTCCGGGACAGGGGCGCGACGAG.

As for this clone: The CDR3 extends 3 residues past the end of the read, so its final part is completed from the germline J gene. V usage is TRBV14 and J usage is TRBJ2-1; 10 bases fit TRBD1. J was trimmed by 7 bases and V by 7 bases; bases with no gene match: 7. The CDR3 loop spans 14 amino acids. Germline values: CDR1 SGHDN, CDR2 FVKESK. The sequenced CDR3 bases are TGTGCCAGCACCCGGGACAGGGGTTCGAATGAG. It translates to CASTRDRGSNE. The full CDR3 is CASTRDRGSNEQFF.

Points on this clone: Read sequence stops 3 residues before the CDR3 end, and the germline J gene provides the missing end. The chain uses TRBV20-1 and TRBJ2-7; TRBD2 matches at 9 bases. CDR3 size: 15 residues. From germline, CDR1 is DFQATT and CDR2 SNEGSKA (reference sequence). Trimming took 0 bases from V and 2 from J; bases not matched to a gene: 5. The sequenced CDR3 bases are TGCAGTGCTAGAGATCCGAGCGGGGGGACCTACGAG. This encodes CSARDPSGGTYE. The entire CDR3 protein is CSARDPSGGTYEQYF.

On this clone itself: The sequence runs out 3 residues before the end of the CDR3; the remainder is reconstructed from the germline J gene. The chain is built from TRBV19 and TRBJ2-1; D may be TRBD1 or TRBD2 (5 bases each). Trimming shortened V by 7 bases and J by 5 bases, and 15 bases separated the two germline ends. This CDR3 is 14 amino acids long. Germline V gives CDR1 LNHDA, CDR2 SQIVND (reference sequence). The CDR3 region is CASTSHRGDNEQFF. The part of the CDR3 DNA that was read is TGTGCCAGTACATCCCACAGAGGGGACAATGAG.

Note on this clone: The read is 3 residues too short to cover the CDR3 end, so that end is filled in from the germline J gene. The chain combines TRBV9 with TRBJ2-7; maybe TRBD2 (6 bases). Trimming removed 4 bases from V and 0 bases from J, with 14 bases in between. The CDR3 runs 15 residues. In germline, CDR1 is SGDLS, CDR2 YYNGEE. CDR3 in amino acids: CASSPFGGSSYEQYF. The sequenced part of the CDR3 DNA is TGTGCCAGCAGCCCTTTCGGGGGAAGCTCCTACGAG. Full variable domain (rest looked up from reference TRBV9 and TRBJ2-7): DSGVTQTPKHLITATGQRVTLRCSPRSGDLSVYWYQQSLDQGLQFLIQYYNGEERAKGNILERFSAQQFPDLHSELNLSSLELGDSALYFCASSPFGGSSYEQYFGPGTRLTVT.

Concerning this clone itself: The read ends 3 residues shy of where the CDR3 ends; the end is completed using the germline J gene. V usage is TRBV7-9 and J usage is TRBJ2-5, with TRBD2 as a possible D gene (6 bases). V lost 3 bases, J lost 0 bases, and 11 bases lay in between. Germline V gene data show CDR1 as SEHNR and CDR2 as FQNEAQ (reference sequence). The CDR3 is made up of 15 amino acids. The CDR3 DNA, read in part, is TGTGCCAGCAGCTTCCTCGGGGACTACCAAGAGACC. Protein: CASSFLGDYQET. The whole CDR3 reads CASSFLGDYQETQYF.

Turning to this clone: The read halts 3 residues ahead of the CDR3 end, with the missing end drawn from the germline J gene. The chain joins TRBV18 to TRBJ2-5; D is unclear. Trimming pared 1 base from V and 5 bases from J, leaving 8 bases between. The CDR3 is 13 amino acids. The germline gives CDR1 KGHSH, CDR2 LQKENI. The CDR3 reads CASSPRLQETQYF. CDR3 bases read: TGTGCCAGCTCACCACGGCTCCAGGAGACC.

This clone is called medium-sized based on its frequency. With the read ending 3 residues before the CDR3 end, the germline J gene is used to fill in that end. V and J are TRBV7-3 and TRBJ1-5; tentative D call: TRBD1 (6 bases). Trimming took 4 bases from V and 4 from J, leaving 11 bases between them. Germline CDR1 reads SGHTA; CDR2 reads FQGTGA. The CDR3 is 14 residues long. The chain's CDR3 is CASSSIQGNQPQHF. The CDR3 bases that were read are TGTGCCAGCAGCTCCATACAGGGAAATCAGCCC.

In regard to this clone: The read finishes 3 residues shy of the CDR3 end, and the germline J gene is used to complete it. Other DNA sequences from this sample encode an identical CDR3 as well. This chain links TRBV20-1 with TRBJ2-1, with D possibly TRBD1 on 5 matching bases. The CDR3 runs to 12 residues. Germline V gives CDR1 DFQATT, CDR2 SNEGSKA (reference sequence). V shed 1 base and J shed 6 bases, with 7 bases lying between them. Incomplete CDR3 DNA: TGCAGTGCTAGAGGGGGCGTCAATGAG. As protein: CSARGGVNE. The entire CDR3 protein reads CSARGGVNEQFF.

On this clone itself: The read terminates 3 residues before the CDR3 end, so the remaining end is supplied by the germline J gene. This chain links TRBV20-1 with TRBJ2-2, with D tentatively TRBD2 (5 bases). Trimming removed 4 bases from V and 2 bases from J, with 14 bases in between. The germline V gene encodes CDR1 DFQATT and CDR2 SNEGSKA (reference sequence). The CDR3 consists of 15 residues. The CDR3 spells CSAKVLGGNTGELFF. CDR3 bases read: TGCAGTGCTAAGGTACTAGGTGGAAACACCGGGGAG.

As to this clone: The read ends 3 residues early relative to the CDR3; the germline J gene fills the gap. V and J are TRBV30 and TRBJ1-5; 11 bases match TRBD1. The V segment lost 2 bases and the J segment 5 bases; nucleotides outside the gene matches: 2. The CDR3 loop spans 14 amino acids. Germline CDR1 GTSNPN, CDR2 SVGIG (reference sequence). The CDR3 bases that were read are TGTGCCTGGAGTAGGACAGGGGGCTATCAGCCC. Its translation: CAWSRTGGYQP. The entire CDR3 protein reads CAWSRTGGYQPQHF. Supplemented by reference TRBV30 and TRBJ1-5, the full variable domain reads SQTIHQWPATLVQPVGSPLSLECTVEGTSNPNLYWYRQAAGRGLQLLFYSVGIGQISSEVPQNLSASRPQDRQFILSSKKLLLSDSGFYLCAWSRTGGYQPQHFGDGTRLSIL.

Note on this clone: The read ends 3 residues early relative to the CDR3; the germline J gene fills the gap. V is TRBV18 and J is TRBJ2-3; 13 bases are shared with TRBD2. The V gene's germline CDR1 is KGHSH and CDR2 LQKENI. This CDR3 spans 16 amino acids. The CDR3 bases that were read are TGTGCCAGCTCACGGGGACTAGCGGGAATTGGAGAGACG. Its protein product is CASSRGLAGIGET. In full, the CDR3 is CASSRGLAGIGETQYF.

With regard to this clone: The read stops 3 residues short of the end of the CDR3; the missing end is completed from the germline J gene. The chain uses TRBV18 and TRBJ1-1; D possibly corresponds to TRBD1 (6 bases). With 3 bases removed from V and 3 bases from J, the gap between germline ends came to 8 bases. The CDR3 contains 13 residues. The germline V gene encodes CDR1 KGHSH and CDR2 LQKENI. CDR3 sequence reads: CASSPRQDTEAFF. The DNA read from the CDR3 is TGTGCCAGCTCACCCCGACAGGACACTGAA.

Note on this clone: The read halts 3 residues ahead of the CDR3 end, with the missing end drawn from the germline J gene. The rearrangement links TRBV7-9 to TRBJ2-4; TRBD2 aligns across 7 bases. This CDR3 has 14 residues. Germline V gene lookup returns CDR1 SEHNR and CDR2 FQNEAQ (reference sequence). The CDR3: CASSPGLRGRGQYF. The CDR3 bases that were read are TGTGCCAGCAGCCCGGGACTAAGGGGTCGTGGT.

A note on this clone: The read terminates 3 residues before the CDR3 end, so the remaining end is supplied by the germline J gene. The gene calls are TRBV29-1 and TRBJ1-5, with D possibly matching TRBD1 (6 bases). Germline CDR1 SQVTM, CDR2 ANQGSEA. The CDR3 is made up of 15 amino acids. Trimming cost V 7 bases and J 5 bases, with 21 bases left between them. Incomplete CDR3 DNA: TGCAGCGCAGCGTTACTGGGACATTCGGATCAGCCC. Its translation is CSAALLGHSDQP. The CDR3 reads in full as CSAALLGHSDQPQHF.

Worth noting for this clone: The CDR3 extends 3 residues past the end of the read, so its final part is completed from the germline J gene. This chain joins TRBV5-4 and TRBJ2-3, with TRBD2 matching over 9 bases. Unmatched junction bases numbered 6, after V lost 4 bases and J lost 6 bases. CDR3 length: 14 amino acids. Germline V gene data show CDR1 as SGHNT and CDR2 as YYREEE (reference sequence). Here the CDR3 reads CASSLGLAYDTQYF. Partial CDR3 DNA: TGTGCCAGCAGCCTGGGACTAGCTTATGATACG.

With regard to this clone: The read gets to within 3 residues of the CDR3 end, and the germline J gene fills in the rest. This chain uses TRBV6-2 or TRBV6-3 with TRBJ2-3; 10 positions agree with TRBD2. J gave up 5 bases and V 4 bases, and 3 bases lay outside the gene matches. Germline V CDR1 and CDR2: MNHEY, SVGEGT. This CDR3 contains 14 residues. The sequenced part of the CDR3 DNA is TGTGCCAGCAGTTCTGGACTAGCGGTAGATACG. It specifies CASSSGLAVDT. The whole CDR3 region reads CASSSGLAVDTQYF.

About this clone: Other DNA variants within this sample encode the same CDR3. The CDR3 DNA, read in part, is TGCAGTGCTAGAGATCTAGCAGGAGACATGAACACTGAA. Translating gives CSARDLAGDMNTE. The entire CDR3 sequence reads CSARDLAGDMNTEAFF. This chain links TRBV20-1 with TRBJ1-1; D is undetermined. The read ends 3 residues before the CDR3 terminus; that terminus is restored from the germline J gene. The V gene lost 0 bases and the J gene lost 0 bases, with 14 bases spanning the gap. Germline loops: CDR1 DFQATT, CDR2 SNEGSKA (reference sequence). The CDR3 runs 16 residues.

Comments on this clone: The CDR3 goes on 3 residues after the read ends, and that part is filled in from the germline J gene. The chain employs TRBV10-3 and TRBJ2-3; D ambiguous. The CDR3 length is 14 residues. Germline V gene lookup returns CDR1 ENHRY and CDR2 SYGVKD. V lost 11 bases, J lost 0 bases, and 15 bases lay in between. CDR3 bases read: TGTGCCCTCTCGACGGGTACTAGCACAGATACG. Translation: CALSTGTSTDT. The CDR3 in full is CALSTGTSTDTQYF.

Regarding this clone: The read stops 3 residues short of the end of the CDR3; the missing end is completed from the germline J gene. The chain is built from TRBV4-1 and TRBJ1-6; D is unresolved. CDR1 is MGHRA and CDR2 is YSYEKL in the germline V gene. The CDR3 runs to 15 residues. The CDR3 region is CASSQLESGSLTLHF. Incomplete CDR3 DNA: TGCGCCAGCAGCCAATTAGAGAGCGGGAGTCTAACC.

With regard to this clone: From the germline J gene comes the end of the CDR3, since the read stops 3 residues before it. The gene calls are TRBV12-5 and TRBJ2-7; 9 nucleotides align to TRBD1. Germline V gives CDR1 LGHNT, CDR2 FRNRAP. The length of the CDR3 is 12 residues. The J segment lost 6 bases and the V segment lost 6 bases, leaving 3 bases of the junction unmatched. This CDR3 reads CASGGQGFEQYF. The CDR3 bases that were read are TGTGCTAGTGGGGGACAGGGCTTCGAG.

On this clone: The read stops 3 residues short of the end of the CDR3; the missing end is completed from the germline J gene. The V and J genes are TRBV7-9 and TRBJ2-2; D possibly corresponds to TRBD1 (5 bases). Germline CDR1 is SEHNR and CDR2 is FQNEAQ (reference sequence). This CDR3 is built from 14 residues. The CDR3 region is CASSLATGANVLFF. CDR3 DNA (partial): TGTGCCAGCAGCTTAGCAACTGGGGCCAACGTG. Using reference TRBV7-9 and TRBJ2-2 for the parts outside the CDR3, the full variable domain is DTGVSQNPRHKITKRGQNVTFRCDPISEHNRLYWYRQTLGQGPEFLTYFQNEAQLEKSRLLSDRFSAERPKGSFSTLEIQRTEQGDSAMYLCASSLATGANVLFFGEGSRLTVL.

Notes on this clone: Read sequence stops 3 residues before the CDR3 end, and the germline J gene provides the missing end. The J gene is TRBJ2-7, the V gene TRBV12-3 or TRBV12-4; 7 bases line up with TRBD1. The ends lost 2 bases at V and 5 bases at J; junction bases unmatched: 9. The CDR3 is 15 residues long. The CDR3 bases that were read are TGTGCCAGCAGTTTAATAACAGGGGCTACGGACGAG. Amino acid sequence: CASSLITGATDE. The entire CDR3 protein is CASSLITGATDEQYF.

CDR3 DNA, as far as it was read: TGTGCCAGCTCACTTGCCGCGGGTAGGGACACTGAA. It translates to CASSLAAGRDTE. The whole CDR3 sequence reads CASSLAAGRDTEAFF. The chain carries TRBV18 and TRBJ1-1, with unresolved D. The CDR3 goes on 3 residues after the read ends, and that part is filled in from the germline J gene. The CDR3 covers 15 residues. Germline values: CDR1 KGHSH, CDR2 LQKENI. Trimming took 4 bases from V and 3 from J, leaving 15 bases between them.

In the case of this clone: The read falls 3 residues short of the CDR3 end, and the missing part is taken from the germline J gene. V is TRBV19 and J is TRBJ1-2, with D tentatively TRBD1 (5 bases). The CDR3 contains 15 residues. CDR1 and CDR2 (germline): LNHDA, SQIVND (reference sequence). CDR3 DNA (partial): TGTGCCAGTAGTGTCCGCTCCGGGACTAGGGGAGAC. Encoded protein: CASSVRSGTRGD. The complete CDR3 reads CASSVRSGTRGDYTF.

As to this clone: From the germline J gene comes the end of the CDR3, since the read stops 3 residues before it. The chain is built from TRBV6-2 or TRBV6-3 and TRBJ2-7, with D tentatively TRBD2 (5 bases). CDR3 length equals 15 residues. V lost 5 bases and J 0 bases, leaving 14 bases between the germline ends. Germline CDR1 is MNHEY and CDR2 is SVGEGT. Partial CDR3 DNA: TGTGCCAGCAGTAGGGTAGCGTCGAGCTCCTACGAG. Protein: CASSRVASSSYE. The whole CDR3 sequence is CASSRVASSSYEQYF.